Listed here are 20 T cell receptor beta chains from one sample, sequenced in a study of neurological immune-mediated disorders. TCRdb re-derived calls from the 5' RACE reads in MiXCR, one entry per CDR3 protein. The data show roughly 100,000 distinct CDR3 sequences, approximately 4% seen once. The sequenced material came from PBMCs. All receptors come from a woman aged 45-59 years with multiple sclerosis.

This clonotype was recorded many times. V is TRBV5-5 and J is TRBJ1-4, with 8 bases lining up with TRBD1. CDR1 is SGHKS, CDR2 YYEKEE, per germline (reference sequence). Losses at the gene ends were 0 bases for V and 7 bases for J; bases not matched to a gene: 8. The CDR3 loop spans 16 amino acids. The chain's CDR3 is CASSLGLGTGAEKLFF. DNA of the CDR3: TGTGCCAGCAGCTTGGGTTTGGGGACAGGAGCTGAAAAACTGTTTTTT. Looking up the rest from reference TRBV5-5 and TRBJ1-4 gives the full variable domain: DAGVTQSPTHLIKTRGQQVTLRCSPISGHKSVSWYQQVLGQGPQFIFQYYEKEERGRGNFPDRFSARQFPNYSSELNVNALLLGDSALYLCASSLGLGTGAEKLFFGSGTQLSVL.

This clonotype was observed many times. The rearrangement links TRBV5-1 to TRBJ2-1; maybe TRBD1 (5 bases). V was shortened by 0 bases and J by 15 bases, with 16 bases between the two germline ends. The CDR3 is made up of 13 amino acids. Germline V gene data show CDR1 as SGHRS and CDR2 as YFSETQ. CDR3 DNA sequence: TGCGCCAGCAGCTTGGCCGATCTGACAGACTGGTTCTTC. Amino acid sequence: CASSLADLTDWFF.

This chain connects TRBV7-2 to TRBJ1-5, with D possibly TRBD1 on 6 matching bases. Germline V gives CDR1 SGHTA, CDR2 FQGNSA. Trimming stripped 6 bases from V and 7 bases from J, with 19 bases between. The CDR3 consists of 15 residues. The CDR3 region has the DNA TGTGCCAGCAGTCGGACAGTGGGGGCACCCCAGCCCCAGCATTTT. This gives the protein CASSRTVGAPQPQHF.

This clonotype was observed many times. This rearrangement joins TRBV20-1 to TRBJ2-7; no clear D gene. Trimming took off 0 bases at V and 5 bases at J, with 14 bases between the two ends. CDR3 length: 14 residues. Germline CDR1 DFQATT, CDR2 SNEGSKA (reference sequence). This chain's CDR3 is CSARDLGASNEQYF. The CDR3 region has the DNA TGCAGTGCTAGAGATCTTGGCGCGTCCAACGAGCAGTACTTC.

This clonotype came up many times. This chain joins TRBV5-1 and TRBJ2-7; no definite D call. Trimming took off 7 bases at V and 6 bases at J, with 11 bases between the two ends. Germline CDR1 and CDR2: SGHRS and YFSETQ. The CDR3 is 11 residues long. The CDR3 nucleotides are TGCGCCAGCTCAACCTCCCGCGAGCAGTACTTC. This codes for CASSTSREQYF.

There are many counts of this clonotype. CDR3 in amino acids: CASSYSPGLESYEQYF. Here the CDR3 DNA reads TGTGCCAGCAGCTATTCACCGGGACTGGAATCCTACGAGCAGTACTTC. The chain is built from TRBV7-2 and TRBJ2-7; perhaps TRBD2 as D (6 bases). Germline lookup yields CDR1 SGHTA and CDR2 FQGNSA. The CDR3 spans 16 residues. Between the trimmed V and J ends, which lost 4 bases and 1 base, there was a span of 17 bases.

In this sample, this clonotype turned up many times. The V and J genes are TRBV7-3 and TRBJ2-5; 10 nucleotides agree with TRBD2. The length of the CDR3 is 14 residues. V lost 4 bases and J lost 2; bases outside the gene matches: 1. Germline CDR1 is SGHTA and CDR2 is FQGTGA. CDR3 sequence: CASSSTSGQETQYF. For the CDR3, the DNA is TGTGCCAGCAGCTCGACTAGCGGGCAAGAGACCCAGTACTTC.

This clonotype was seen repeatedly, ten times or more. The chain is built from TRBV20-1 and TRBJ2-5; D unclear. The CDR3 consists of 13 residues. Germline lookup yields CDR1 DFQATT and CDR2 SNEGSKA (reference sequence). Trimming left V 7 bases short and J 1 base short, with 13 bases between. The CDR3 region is CSVPGWSQETQYF. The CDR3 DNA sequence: TGCAGTGTTCCAGGCTGGTCCCAAGAGACCCAGTACTTC.

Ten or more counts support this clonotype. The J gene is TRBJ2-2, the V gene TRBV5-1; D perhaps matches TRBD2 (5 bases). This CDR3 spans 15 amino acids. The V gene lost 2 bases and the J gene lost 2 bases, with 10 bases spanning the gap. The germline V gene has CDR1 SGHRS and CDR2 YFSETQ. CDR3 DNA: TGCGCCAGCAGCTTTATTAGCGTAAACACCGGGGAGCTGTTTTTT. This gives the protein CASSFISVNTGELFF.

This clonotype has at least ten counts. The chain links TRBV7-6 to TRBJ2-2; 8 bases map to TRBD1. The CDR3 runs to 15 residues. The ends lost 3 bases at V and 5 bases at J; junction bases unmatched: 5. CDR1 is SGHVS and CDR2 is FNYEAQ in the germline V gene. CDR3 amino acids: CASSFSGGWTGELFF. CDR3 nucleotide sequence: TGTGCCAGCAGCTTCTCAGGGGGCTGGACCGGGGAGCTGTTTTTT. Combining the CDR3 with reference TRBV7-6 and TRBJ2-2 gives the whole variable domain GAGVSQSPRYKVTKRGQDVALRCDPISGHVSLYWYRQALGQGPEFLTYFNYEAQQDKSGLPNDRFSAERPEGSISTLTIQRTEQRDSAMYRCASSFSGGWTGELFFGEGSRLTVL.

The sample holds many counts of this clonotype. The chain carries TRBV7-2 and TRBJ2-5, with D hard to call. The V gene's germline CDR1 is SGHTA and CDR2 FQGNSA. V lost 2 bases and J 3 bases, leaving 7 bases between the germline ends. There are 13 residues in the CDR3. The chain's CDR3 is CASSLPSEETQYF. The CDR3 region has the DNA TGTGCCAGCAGCTTACCATCGGAAGAGACCCAGTACTTC. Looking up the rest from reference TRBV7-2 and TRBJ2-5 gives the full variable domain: GAGVSQSPSNKVTEKGKDVELRCDPISGHTALYWYRQSLGQGLEFLIYFQGNSAPDKSGLPSDRFSAERTGGSVSTLTIQRTQQEDSAVYLCASSLPSEETQYFGPGTRLLVL.

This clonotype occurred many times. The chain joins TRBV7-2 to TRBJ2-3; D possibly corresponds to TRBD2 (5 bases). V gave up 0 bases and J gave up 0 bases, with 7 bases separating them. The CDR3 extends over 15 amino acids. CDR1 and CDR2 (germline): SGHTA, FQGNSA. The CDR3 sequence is CASSLALVSTDTQYF. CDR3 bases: TGTGCCAGCAGCTTAGCACTAGTTAGCACAGATACGCAGTATTTT.

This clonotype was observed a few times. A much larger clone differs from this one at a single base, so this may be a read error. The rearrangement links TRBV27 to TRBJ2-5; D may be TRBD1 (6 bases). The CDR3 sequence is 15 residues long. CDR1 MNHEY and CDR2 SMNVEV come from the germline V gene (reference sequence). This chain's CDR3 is CASSLFQDSQENQYF. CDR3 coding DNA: TGTGCCAGCAGTTTATTCCAGGACAGCCAAGAGAACCAGTACTTC.

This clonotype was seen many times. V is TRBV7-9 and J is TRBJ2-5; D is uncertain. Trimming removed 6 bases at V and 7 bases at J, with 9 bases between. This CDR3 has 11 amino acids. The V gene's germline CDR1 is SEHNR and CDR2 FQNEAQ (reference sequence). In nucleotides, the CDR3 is TGTGCCAGCAGTTCACCGGGGACCCAGTACTTC. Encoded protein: CASSSPGTQYF.

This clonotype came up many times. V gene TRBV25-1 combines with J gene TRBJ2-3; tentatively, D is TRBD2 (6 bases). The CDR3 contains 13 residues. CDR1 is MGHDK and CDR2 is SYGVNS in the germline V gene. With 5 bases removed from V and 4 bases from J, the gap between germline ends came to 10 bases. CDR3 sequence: CASSPTSSDTQYF. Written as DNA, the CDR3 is TGTGCCAGCAGTCCGACTAGTTCAGATACGCAGTATTTT.

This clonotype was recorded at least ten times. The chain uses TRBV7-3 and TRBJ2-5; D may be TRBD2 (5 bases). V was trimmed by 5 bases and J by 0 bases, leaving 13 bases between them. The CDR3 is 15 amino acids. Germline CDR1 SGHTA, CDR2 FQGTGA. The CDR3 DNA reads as TGTGCCAGCAGCGTAGGAGGTGGCTACCAAGAGACCCAGTACTTC. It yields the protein CASSVGGGYQETQYF. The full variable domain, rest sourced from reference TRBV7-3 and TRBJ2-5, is GAGVSQTPSNKVTEKGKYVELRCDPISGHTALYWYRQSLGQGPEFLIYFQGTGAADDSGLPNDRFFAVRPEGSVSTLKIQRTERGDSAVYLCASSVGGGYQETQYFGPGTRLLVL.

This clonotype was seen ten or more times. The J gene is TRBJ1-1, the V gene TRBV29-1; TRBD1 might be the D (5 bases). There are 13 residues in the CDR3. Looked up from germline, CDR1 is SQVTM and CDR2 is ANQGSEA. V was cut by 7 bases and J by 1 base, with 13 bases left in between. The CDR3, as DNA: TGCAGCGGGCTCCGGGGGACGAACACTGAAGCTTTCTTT. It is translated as CSGLRGTNTEAFF.

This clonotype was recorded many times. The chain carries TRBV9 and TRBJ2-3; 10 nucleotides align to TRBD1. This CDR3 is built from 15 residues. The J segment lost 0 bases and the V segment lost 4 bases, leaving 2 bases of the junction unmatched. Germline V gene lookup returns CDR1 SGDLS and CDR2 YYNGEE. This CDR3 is CASSTGQGSTDTQYF. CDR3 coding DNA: TGTGCCAGCAGCACGGGACAGGGGAGCACAGATACGCAGTATTTT. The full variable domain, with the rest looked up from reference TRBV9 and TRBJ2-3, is DSGVTQTPKHLITATGQRVTLRCSPRSGDLSVYWYQQSLDQGLQFLIQYYNGEERAKGNILERFSAQQFPDLHSELNLSSLELGDSALYFCASSTGQGSTDTQYFGPGTRLTVL.

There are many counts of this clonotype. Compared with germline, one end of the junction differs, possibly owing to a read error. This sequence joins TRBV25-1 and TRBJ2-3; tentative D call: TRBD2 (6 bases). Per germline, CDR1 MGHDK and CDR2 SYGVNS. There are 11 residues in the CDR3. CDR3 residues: CASSGQGGLRF. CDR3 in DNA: TGTGCCAGCAGTGGCCAGGGAGGCCTGCGTTTT.

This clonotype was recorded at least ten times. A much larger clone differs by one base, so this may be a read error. Here the CDR3 reads CSTNRGVQPQHF. The CDR3 nucleotides are TGCAGTACTAATAGGGGGGTTCAGCCCCAGCATTTT. The gene calls are TRBV20-1 and TRBJ1-5; D is perhaps TRBD1 (6 bases). The CDR3 is made up of 12 amino acids. V lost 8 bases and J lost 6, with 14 bases in between. Germline V CDR1 and CDR2: DFQATT, SNEGSKA (reference sequence).